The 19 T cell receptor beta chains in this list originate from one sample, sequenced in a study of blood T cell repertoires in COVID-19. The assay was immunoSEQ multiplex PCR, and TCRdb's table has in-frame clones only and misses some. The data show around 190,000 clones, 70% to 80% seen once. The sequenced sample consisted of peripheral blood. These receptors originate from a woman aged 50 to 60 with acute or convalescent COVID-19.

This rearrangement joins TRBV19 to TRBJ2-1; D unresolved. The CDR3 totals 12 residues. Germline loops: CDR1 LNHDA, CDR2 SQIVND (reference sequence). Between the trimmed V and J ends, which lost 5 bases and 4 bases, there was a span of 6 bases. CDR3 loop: CASSEVYNEQFF. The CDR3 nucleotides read TGTGCCAGTAGTGAGGTTTACAATGAGCAGTTCTTC.

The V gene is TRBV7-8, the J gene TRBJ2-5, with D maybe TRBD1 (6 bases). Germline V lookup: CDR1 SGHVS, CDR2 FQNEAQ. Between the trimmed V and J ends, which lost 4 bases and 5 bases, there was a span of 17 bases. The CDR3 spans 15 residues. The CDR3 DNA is TGTGCCAGCAGCTCGTACAGGGAAGGGAAGGAGACCCAGTACTTC. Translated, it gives CASSSYREGKETQYF.

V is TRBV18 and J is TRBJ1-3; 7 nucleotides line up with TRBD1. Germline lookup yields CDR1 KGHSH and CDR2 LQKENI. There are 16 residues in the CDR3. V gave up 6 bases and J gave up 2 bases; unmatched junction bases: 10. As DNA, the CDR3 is TGTGCCAGCTCCCCTGGACAGGCCCCCACTGGAAACACCATATATTTT. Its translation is CASSPGQAPTGNTIYF.

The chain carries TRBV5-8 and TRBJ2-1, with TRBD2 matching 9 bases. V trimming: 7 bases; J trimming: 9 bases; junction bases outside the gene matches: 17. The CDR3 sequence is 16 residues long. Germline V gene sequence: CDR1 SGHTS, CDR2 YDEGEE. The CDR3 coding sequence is TGTGCCAGCGCAGTTAGCGGGGGAGGACCTTCTGTTGAGCAGTTCTTC. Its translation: CASAVSGGGPSVEQFF.

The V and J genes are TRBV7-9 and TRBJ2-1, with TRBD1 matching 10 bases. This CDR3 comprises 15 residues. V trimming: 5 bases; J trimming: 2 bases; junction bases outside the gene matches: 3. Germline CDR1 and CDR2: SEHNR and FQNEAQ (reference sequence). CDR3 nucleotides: TGTGCCAGCAGCGCTGGGACAGGGGCCTACAATGAGCAGTTCTTC. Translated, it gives CASSAGTGAYNEQFF.

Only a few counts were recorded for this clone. For the CDR3, the DNA is TGTGCCAGCAGTTACTCGACAGGGCTAGATGGCTACACCTTC. It specifies CASSYSTGLDGYTF. The V gene is TRBV6-5, the J gene TRBJ1-2; 7 positions agree with TRBD1. Germline V lookup: CDR1 MNHEY, CDR2 SVGAGI. V lost 0 bases to trimming and J lost 6 bases; unmatched junction nucleotides: 4. The CDR3 is 14 residues long.

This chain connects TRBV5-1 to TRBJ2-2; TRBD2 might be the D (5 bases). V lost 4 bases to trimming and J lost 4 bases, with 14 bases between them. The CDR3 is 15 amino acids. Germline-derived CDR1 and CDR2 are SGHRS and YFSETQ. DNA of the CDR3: TGCGCCAGCAGCACCGGGGATTTGCGCACCGGGGAGCTGTTTTTT. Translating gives CASSTGDLRTGELFF. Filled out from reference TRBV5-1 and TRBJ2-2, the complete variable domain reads KAGVTQTPRYLIKTRGQQVTLSCSPISGHRSVSWYQQTPGQGLQFLFEYFSETQRNKGNFPGRFSGRQFSNSRSEMNVSTLELGDSALYLCASSTGDLRTGELFFGEGSRLTVL.

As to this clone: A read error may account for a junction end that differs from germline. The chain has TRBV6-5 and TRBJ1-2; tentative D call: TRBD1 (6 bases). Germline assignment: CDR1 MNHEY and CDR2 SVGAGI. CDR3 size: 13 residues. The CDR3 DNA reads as TGTGCCAGCAGGCGAACAGGGACGAATGGCTACACCTTT. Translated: CASRRTGTNGYTF.

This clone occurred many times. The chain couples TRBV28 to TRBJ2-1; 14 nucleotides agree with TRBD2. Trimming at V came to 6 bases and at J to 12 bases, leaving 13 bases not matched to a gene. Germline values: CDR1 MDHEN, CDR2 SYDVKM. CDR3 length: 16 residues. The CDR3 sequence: CASRPMGTSGSRAQFF. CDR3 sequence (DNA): TGTGCCAGCAGACCTATGGGGACTAGCGGGAGTCGGGCGCAGTTCTTC.

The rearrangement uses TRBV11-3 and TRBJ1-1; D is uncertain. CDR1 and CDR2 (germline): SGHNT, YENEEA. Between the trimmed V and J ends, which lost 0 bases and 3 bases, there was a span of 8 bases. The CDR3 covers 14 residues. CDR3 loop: CASSLDGRDTEAFF. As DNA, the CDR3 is TGTGCCAGCAGCTTAGATGGGAGGGACACTGAAGCTTTCTTT.

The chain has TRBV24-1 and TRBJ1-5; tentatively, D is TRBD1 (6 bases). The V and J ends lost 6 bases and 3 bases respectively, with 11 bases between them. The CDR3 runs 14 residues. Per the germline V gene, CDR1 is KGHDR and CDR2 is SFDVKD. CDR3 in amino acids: CATSTGLSNQPQHF. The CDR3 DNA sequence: TGTGCCACCAGTACAGGGCTATCCAATCAGCCCCAGCATTTT.

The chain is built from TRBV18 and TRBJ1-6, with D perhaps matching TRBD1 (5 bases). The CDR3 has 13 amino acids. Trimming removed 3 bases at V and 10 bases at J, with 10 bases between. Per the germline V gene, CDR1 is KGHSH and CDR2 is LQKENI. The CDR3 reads CASSPAGGSPLHF. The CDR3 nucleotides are TGTGCCAGCTCACCTGCGGGGGGATCACCCCTCCACTTT. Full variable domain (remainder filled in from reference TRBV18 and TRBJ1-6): NAGVMQNPRHLVRRRGQEARLRCSPMKGHSHVYWYRQLPEEGLKFMVYLQKENIIDESGMPKERFSAEFPKEGPSILRIQQVVRGDSAAYFCASSPAGGSPLHFGNGTRLTVT.

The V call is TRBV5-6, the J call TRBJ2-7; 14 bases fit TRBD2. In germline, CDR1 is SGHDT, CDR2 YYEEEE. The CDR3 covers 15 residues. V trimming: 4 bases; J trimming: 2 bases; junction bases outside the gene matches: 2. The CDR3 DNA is TGTGCCAGCAGCCAGGGACTAGCGGGAGCCTACGAGCAGTACTTC. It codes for CASSQGLAGAYEQYF.

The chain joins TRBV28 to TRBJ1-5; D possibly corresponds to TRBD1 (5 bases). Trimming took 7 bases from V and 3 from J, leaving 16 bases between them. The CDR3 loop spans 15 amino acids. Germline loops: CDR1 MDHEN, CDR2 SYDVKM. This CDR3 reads CASTLGAGNNQPQHF. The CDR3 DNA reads TGTGCCAGCACCCTAGGGGCAGGGAACAATCAGCCCCAGCATTTT.

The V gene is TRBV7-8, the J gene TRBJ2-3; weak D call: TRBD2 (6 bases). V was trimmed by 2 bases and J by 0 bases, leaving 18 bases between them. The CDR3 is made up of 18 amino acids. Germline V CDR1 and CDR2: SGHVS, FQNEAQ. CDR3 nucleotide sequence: TGTGCCAGCAGCTTATACACGGGACTTGAATATAGCACAGATACGCAGTATTTT. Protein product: CASSLYTGLEYSTDTQYF.

For the CDR3, the DNA is TGTGCCAGCAGCTCCTCTTCTAGCGCAAGAACCGGGGAGCTGTTTTTT. Its translation is CASSSSSSARTGELFF. This rearrangement joins TRBV7-2 to TRBJ2-2; D is possibly TRBD2 (6 bases). The germline V and J ends were trimmed by 4 bases and 5 bases, with 17 bases remaining between them. The germline V gene has CDR1 SGHTA and CDR2 FQGNSA. CDR3 length equals 16 residues.

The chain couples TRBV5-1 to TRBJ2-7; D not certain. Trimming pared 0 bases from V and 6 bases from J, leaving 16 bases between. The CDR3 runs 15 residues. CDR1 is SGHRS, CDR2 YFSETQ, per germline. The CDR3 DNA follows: TGCGCCAGCAGCTTGGTTGGCCAAAGTCCCCTCGAGCAGTACTTC. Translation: CASSLVGQSPLEQYF.

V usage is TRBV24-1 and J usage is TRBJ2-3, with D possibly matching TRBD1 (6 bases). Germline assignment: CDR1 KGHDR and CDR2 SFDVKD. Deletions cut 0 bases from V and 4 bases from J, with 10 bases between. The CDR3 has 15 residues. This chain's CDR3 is CATSDLPQGSDTQYF. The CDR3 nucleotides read TGTGCCACCAGTGATTTGCCGCAGGGGTCAGATACGCAGTATTTT.

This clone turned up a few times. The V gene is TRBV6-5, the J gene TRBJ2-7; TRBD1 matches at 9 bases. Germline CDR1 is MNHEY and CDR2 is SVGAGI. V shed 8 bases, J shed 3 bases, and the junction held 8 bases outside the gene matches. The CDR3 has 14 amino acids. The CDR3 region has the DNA TGTGCCAGCGGCTATGCGGGACAGGGCTACGAGCAGTACTTC. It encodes CASGYAGQGYEQYF.